These 22 T cell receptor beta chains came from one sample sequenced in a study of blood T cell repertoires in COVID-19. Measured with immunoSEQ multiplex PCR; TCRdb has only the in-frame clones, and not every one. The sample lists about 350,000 clones, roughly nine tenths occurring once. The sequencing input was peripheral blood. These receptors all stem from a woman aged 55-70 years with COVID-19, enrolled during active disease.

The chain is built from TRBV7-6 and TRBJ1-5; D possibly corresponds to TRBD1 (6 bases). The CDR3 totals 14 residues. In germline, CDR1 is SGHVS, CDR2 FNYEAQ. Between the trimmed V and J ends, which lost 5 bases and 3 bases, there was a span of 11 bases. This CDR3 reads CASSPTGINQPQHF. The CDR3, as DNA: TGTGCCAGCAGCCCCACAGGGATCAATCAGCCCCAGCATTTT.

This chain links TRBV19 with TRBJ2-5; TRBD1 agrees at 9 bases. The CDR3 spans 16 residues. Germline V gene data show CDR1 as LNHDA and CDR2 as SQIVND (reference sequence). The V and J ends lost 4 bases and 1 base, in that order; junction bases with no gene match: 7. The CDR3 DNA reads as TGTGCCAGTAGTACAATCCGGGACAGGGCCCAAGAGACCCAGTACTTC. Amino acids: CASSTIRDRAQETQYF. Together with reference TRBV19 and TRBJ2-5, the CDR3 gives the full variable domain: DGGITQSPKYLFRKEGQNVTLSCEQNLNHDAMYWYRQDPGQGLRLIYYSQIVNDFQKGDIAEGYSVSREKKESFPLTVTSAQKNPTAFYLCASSTIRDRAQETQYFGPGTRLLVL.

This sequence joins TRBV5-6 and TRBJ1-1; D gene unclear. The V end lost 0 bases, the J end lost 8 bases, and 5 bases lay between the germline ends. Germline CDR1 and CDR2: SGHDT and YYEEEE. This CDR3 comprises 11 residues. The CDR3 nucleotides are TGTGCCAGCAGCTTGGCCAGAGAAGCTTTCTTT. Amino acids: CASSLAREAFF.

This clone occurred once. Here the CDR3 DNA reads TGTGCCAGCACCCCCGTAAGGGGGCTGGGCACTGAAGCTTTCTTT. This encodes CASTPVRGLGTEAFF. This chain connects TRBV2 to TRBJ1-1; 7 bases match TRBD1. The germline V gene encodes CDR1 SNHLY and CDR2 FYNNEI. J was trimmed by 4 bases and V by 7 bases; bases with no gene match: 12. This CDR3 is built from 15 residues.

V usage is TRBV6-5 and J usage is TRBJ1-1; maybe TRBD1 (6 bases). Trimming removed 0 bases from V and 1 base from J, with 12 bases in between. The CDR3 covers 16 residues. The germline V gene has CDR1 MNHEY and CDR2 SVGAGI. CDR3 in amino acids: CASSYSGAGWNTEAFF. The DNA for the CDR3 is TGTGCCAGCAGTTACTCGGGGGCAGGGTGGAACACTGAAGCTTTCTTT.

V is TRBV5-5 and J is TRBJ2-7; D gene ambiguous. V lost 3 bases to trimming and J lost 2 bases, with 6 bases between them. The CDR3 has 12 amino acids. CDR1 is SGHKS and CDR2 is YYEKEE in the germline V gene (reference sequence). The CDR3 here is CASSYDTYEQYF. CDR3 sequence (DNA): TGTGCCAGCAGCTATGACACCTACGAGCAGTACTTC.

This rearrangement joins TRBV7-3 to TRBJ2-6; 7 bases align to TRBD1. V trimming: 0 bases; J trimming: 2 bases; junction bases outside the gene matches: 7. The CDR3 is 18 amino acids. Germline V CDR1 and CDR2: SGHTA, FQGTGA. The CDR3 loop reads CASSLTGDSPTGANVLTF. CDR3 nucleotide sequence: TGTGCCAGCAGCTTAACCGGGGACAGCCCAACTGGGGCCAACGTCCTGACTTTC.

V gene TRBV6-1 combines with J gene TRBJ1-1, with D possibly matching TRBD1 (6 bases). V was clipped by 3 bases and J by 0 bases, with 8 bases between them. Per germline, CDR1 MNHNS and CDR2 SASEGT. CDR3 size: 14 residues. In DNA, the CDR3 is TGTGCCAGCAGTGATAGGGGGATGAACACTGAAGCTTTCTTT. It yields the protein CASSDRGMNTEAFF.

The chain uses TRBV7-8 and TRBJ2-7, with D hard to call. Germline CDR1 SGHVS, CDR2 FQNEAQ. The CDR3 covers 14 residues. The V and J ends lost 5 bases and 5 bases respectively, with 16 bases between them. CDR3 in amino acids: CASSPRRGFDEQYF. The CDR3, as DNA: TGTGCCAGCAGCCCGAGAAGAGGTTTTGACGAGCAGTACTTC.

The V gene is TRBV5-1, the J gene TRBJ1-4, with 7 bases aligning to TRBD1. CDR1 is SGHRS, CDR2 YFSETQ, per germline. The ends lost 2 bases at V and 8 bases at J; junction bases unmatched: 15. This CDR3 is built from 17 residues. CDR3 coding DNA: TGCGCCAGCAGCTTCCGAGGAGAGGCAGGGGGATACGAAAAACTGTTTTTT. It translates to CASSFRGEAGGYEKLFF.

The chain is built from TRBV12-3 or TRBV12-4 and TRBJ1-2, with a possible D match to TRBD1 (6 bases). Trimming shortened V by 6 bases and J by 8 bases, and 16 bases separated the two germline ends. The CDR3 is 13 residues long. DNA of the CDR3: TGTGCCAGCAGCCAGCAGACAGGTTCAGGCTACACCTTC. This codes for CASSQQTGSGYTF.

Worth noting for this clone: Within the sample, other DNA sequences also encode this same CDR3. The J gene is TRBJ1-2, the V gene TRBV12-3 or TRBV12-4; 8 bases are shared with TRBD1. This CDR3 has 13 residues. Trimming at V came to 5 bases and at J to 4 bases, leaving 3 bases not matched to a gene. The CDR3 DNA reads as TGTGCCAGCAGTCCAGGGACAGGCTATGGCTACACCTTC. The encoded protein is CASSPGTGYGYTF.

This chain connects TRBV29-1 to TRBJ2-7; no reliable D call. Trimming removed 2 bases from V and 7 bases from J, with 12 bases in between. The germline V gene has CDR1 SQVTM and CDR2 ANQGSEA. The CDR3 extends over 12 amino acids. This CDR3 reads CSVESGAREQYF. The CDR3 DNA follows: TGCAGCGTTGAAAGTGGAGCAAGGGAGCAGTACTTC.

The chain joins TRBV7-9 to TRBJ1-6; D ambiguous. Trimming took 0 bases from V and 5 from J, leaving 8 bases between them. Germline V gene data show CDR1 as SEHNR and CDR2 as FQNEAQ (reference sequence). There are 15 residues in the CDR3. The CDR3 here is CASSLASVNNSPLHF. For the CDR3, the DNA is TGTGCCAGCAGCTTAGCGTCCGTAAATAATTCACCCCTCCACTTT.

The chain has TRBV6-4 and TRBJ1-1; tentatively, D is TRBD1 (5 bases). The CDR3 has 14 residues. The germline CDR1 and CDR2 sequences are MRHNA and SNTAGT. Trimming pared 6 bases from V and 5 bases from J, leaving 16 bases between. CDR3 sequence reads: CASSPGGVWTEAFF. The CDR3, as DNA: TGTGCCAGCAGCCCGGGGGGGGTTTGGACTGAAGCTTTCTTT.

This clone was seen a few times. V usage is TRBV4-2 and J usage is TRBJ2-1; 11 bases match TRBD2. This CDR3 comprises 16 residues. Germline-derived CDR1 and CDR2 are LGHNA and YNFKEQ. The V segment lost 4 bases and the J segment 3 bases; nucleotides outside the gene matches: 5. CDR3 DNA: TGTGCCAGCAGCCCGACTAGCGGGGATAACTACAATGAGCAGTTCTTC. It translates to CASSPTSGDNYNEQFF.

The rearrangement joins TRBV7-2 to TRBJ1-6; 7 bases are shared with TRBD1. Germline V gene sequence: CDR1 SGHTA, CDR2 FQGNSA. The CDR3 length is 15 residues. The ends lost 1 base at V and 6 bases at J; junction bases unmatched: 3. CDR3 nucleotide sequence: TGTGCCAGCAGCTTAGGCAGGGGGATTAATTCACCCCTCCACTTT. Protein: CASSLGRGINSPLHF. Supplemented by reference TRBV7-2 and TRBJ1-6, the full variable domain reads GAGVSQSPSNKVTEKGKDVELRCDPISGHTALYWYRQSLGQGLEFLIYFQGNSAPDKSGLPSDRFSAERTGGSVSTLTIQRTQQEDSAVYLCASSLGRGINSPLHFGNGTRLTVT.

CDR3 sequence: CASSYSMGQVENTIYF. In nucleotides, the CDR3 is TGTGCCAGCAGTTACTCGATGGGACAGGTCGAAAACACCATATATTTT. The rearrangement uses TRBV6-6 and TRBJ1-3; TRBD1 matches 8 bases. CDR3 length: 16 amino acids. The V gene's germline CDR1 is MNHNY and CDR2 SVGAGI (reference sequence). Trimming cost V 0 bases and J 6 bases; bases outside gene matches: 7.

The CDR3 spells CASSQEQGRGGHSPLHF. The CDR3 DNA sequence: TGTGCCAGCAGCCAAGAACAGGGACGGGGCGGGCATTCACCCCTCCACTTT. This sequence joins TRBV3-1 (or the pseudogene TRBV3-2) and TRBJ1-6; possibly TRBD1 for D (6 bases). The CDR3 sequence is 17 residues long. Trimming shortened V by 0 bases and J by 8 bases, and 17 bases separated the two germline ends. CDR1 is LGHDT and CDR2 is YNNKEL in the germline V gene (reference sequence).

This clone was picked up one time. The rearrangement uses TRBV10-3 and TRBJ1-1; TRBD1 aligns across 9 bases. The germline gives CDR1 ENHRY, CDR2 SYGVKD. The junction had 17 bases not matched to a gene; V was cut back by 3 bases and J by 3 bases. This CDR3 comprises 19 residues. CDR3 DNA: TGTGCCATCAGTGATTGGGGGGACAGGGCCCCTGGGTCGGACACTGAAGCTTTCTTT. This encodes CAISDWGDRAPGSDTEAFF.

This clone was seen a few times. V gene TRBV24-1 combines with J gene TRBJ2-1; 7 positions match TRBD1. CDR3 length: 10 residues. Per the germline V gene, CDR1 is KGHDR and CDR2 is SFDVKD. Germline trimming cut 8 bases from V and 15 bases from J; bases unmatched to any gene: 6. CDR3 sequence: CATIGGERFF. The CDR3 bases are TGTGCCACCATAGGGGGCGAACGGTTCTTC.

The V and J genes are TRBV9 and TRBJ1-1, with D possibly matching TRBD1 (6 bases). Trimming pared 3 bases from V and 5 bases from J, leaving 8 bases between. The germline V gene encodes CDR1 SGDLS and CDR2 YYNGEE. The CDR3 sequence is 12 residues long. The CDR3 DNA follows: TGTGCCAGCAGCGGACAGGCAACTGAAGCTTTCTTT. Its translation is CASSGQATEAFF.